The rows below give T cell receptor beta chains drawn from one sample of a study of T cell changes during pregnancy in multiple sclerosis. Here immunoSEQ multiplex PCR was the method, and the copy in TCRdb shows in-frame clones only, minus some. The sample includes over 90,000 clones, around nine tenths of them seen just once. The specimen comprised peripheral blood, sampled after pregnancy. The origin of the receptors is a female donor with multiple sclerosis, enrolled in a pregnancy study. The CDR3 runs from the conserved cysteine through the conserved F or W. A D gene is named only where the DNA matches it firmly. The size of a clone is reported for some rows only, either as once, few or many, or as a class for expanded clones.

>13|TRBJ2-7|-|TRBV10-3|-
TGTGCCATCATGGGGCTACAGGACTACGAGCAGTACTTC
CAIMGLQDYEQYF
>13|TRBJ1-1|-|TRBV5-5|-
TGTGCCAGCAGCTTTGGAGTAGGCACTGAAGCTTTCTTT
CASSFGVGTEAFF
>16|TRBJ2-1|-|TRBV7-3|TRBD2
TGTGCCAGCAGCTTACAAGGCGGGGGGGCCGGGAATGAGCAGTTCTTC
CASSLQGGGAGNEQFF
>14|TRBJ2-1|-|TRBV27|-
TGTGCCAGCAGTCTGGACAGAGCTGCGGGTGAGCAGTTCTTC
CASSLDRAAGEQFF
>15|TRBJ2-5|-|TRBV10-3|TRBD1
TGTGCCATCAGTGAGTCTGGGACAGAGGGGGAGACCCAGTACTTC
CAISESGTEGETQYF
>15|TRBJ2-1|-|TRBV29-1|-
TGCAGCGTTGAGAAGGGTACAGGCATTGTATATGAGCAGTTCTTC
CSVEKGTGIVYEQFF
>11|TRBJ1-1|few|TRBV20-1|-
TGCAGTGCTGCCGACAGGCTTGAAGCTTTCTTT
CSAADRLEAFF
>18|TRBJ1-1|-|TRBV7-2|-
TGTGCCAGCAGCCTACCGGGGGGCGGGGCAGACTTTGGCACTGAAGCTTTCTTT
CASSLPGGGADFGTEAFF
>15|TRBJ2-5|-|TRBV5-4|TRBD2
TGTGCCAGCAGCTCCGGGACTAGCGGGGGGGAGACCCAGTACTTC
CASSSGTSGGETQYF
>16|TRBJ1-2|-|TRBV19|-
TGTGCCAGTAGTACGGTGGAGGGAGACTACCCATATGGCTACACCTTC
CASSTVEGDYPYGYTF
>12|TRBJ2-7|-|TRBV10-2|-
TGCGCCAGCAGTGAGTCTCTAAGGAGTCATCACTTC
CASSESLRSHHF
>14|TRBJ2-1|-|TRBV28|-
TGTGCCAGCAGCCCGGAGGGTAGCGGCCGTGAGCAGTTCTTC
CASSPEGSGREQFF
>14|TRBJ1-4|once|TRBV27|-
TGTGCCAGCAGTTTAAACAGGGCTAATGAAAAACTGTTTTTT
CASSLNRANEKLFF
>19|TRBJ2-1|-|TRBV5-4|TRBD1
TGTGCCAGCAGCTTTCCGCCGGGACAGGGGGGGAAGTCCTACAATGAGCAGTTCTTC
CASSFPPGQGGKSYNEQFF
>14|TRBJ1-2|-|TRBV5-5|-
TGTGCCAGCAGCTTAGAACAGATAAACTATGGCTACACCTTC
CASSLEQINYGYTF
>13|TRBJ1-2|-|TRBV7-2|-
TGTGCCAGCAGTCCGACGGGTAACTATGGCTACACCTTC
CASSPTGNYGYTF
>14|TRBJ1-5|-|TRBV7-2|-
TGTGCCAGCAGCTTAGGTCTCAGCAATCAGCCCCAGCATTTT
CASSLGLSNQPQHF
>12|TRBJ2-1|-|TRBV11-3|-
TGTGCCAGCAGCGGAGCTGTCAATGAGCAGTTCTTC
CASSGAVNEQFF
>16|TRBJ2-2|-|TRBV9|-
TGTGCCAGCAGCGTAGCAAGGGGATTGGACACCGGGGAGCTGTTTTTT
CASSVARGLDTGELFF
>15|TRBJ2-7|-|TRBV30|-
TGTGCCTGGAATCCGTCGGGTAGCGGAGAGGAAGAGCAGTACTTC
CAWNPSGSGEEEQYF
>14|TRBJ2-7|few|TRBV5-1|TRBD2
TGCGCCAGCAGCTTGACTAGCGGCTCCTACGAGCAGTACTTC
CASSLTSGSYEQYF
>15|TRBJ2-6|few|TRBV5-1|-
TGCGCCAGCAGCGTGGAGGGGTCTGGGGCCAACGTCCTGACTTTC
CASSVEGSGANVLTF
>13|TRBJ2-7|-|TRBV25-1|-
TGTGCCAGCAGACGGGACACCTCCTACGAGCAGTACTTC
CASRRDTSYEQYF